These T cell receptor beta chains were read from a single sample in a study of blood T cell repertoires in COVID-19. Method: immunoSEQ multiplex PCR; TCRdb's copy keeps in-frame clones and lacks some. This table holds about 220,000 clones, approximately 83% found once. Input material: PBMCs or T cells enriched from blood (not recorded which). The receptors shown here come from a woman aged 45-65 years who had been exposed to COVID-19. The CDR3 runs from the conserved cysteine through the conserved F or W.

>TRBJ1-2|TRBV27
CASSLRGNYGYTF
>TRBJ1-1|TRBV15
CATKRGTVGTEAFF
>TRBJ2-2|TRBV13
CASSLGWGGPANTGELFF
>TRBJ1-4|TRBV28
CASSDTALNEKLFF
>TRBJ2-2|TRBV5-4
CASSLLGRGISGELFF
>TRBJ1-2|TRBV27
CASRSLAGANYGYTF
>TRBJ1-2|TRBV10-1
CASSALTGEENGYTF
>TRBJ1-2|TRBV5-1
CASSLGRGLRGYTF
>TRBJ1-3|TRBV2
CASSPSTVFSGNTIYF
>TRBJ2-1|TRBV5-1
CASSQGLAGTLGNEQFF
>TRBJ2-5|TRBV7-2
CASTLFGRGGSETQYF